These 22 T cell receptor beta chains originate from one sample sequenced in a study of cytomegalovirus exposure and HLA in healthy donors. The PCR had 60 Vbeta and 13 Jbeta primers. Sequencing used immunoSEQ multiplex PCR; TCRdb keeps in-frame clones, though not all of them. The repertoire consists of around 170,000 clones, with around 76% occurring once and the leading ten covering less than 2%. Source material: PBMCs. Receptors were obtained from a man aged 35 to 55 in good health and CMV-seronegative.

This clone was picked up one time. This sequence joins TRBV28 and TRBJ1-1; a possible D gene is TRBD1 (6 bases). This CDR3 spans 18 amino acids. V was clipped by 4 bases and J by 0 bases, with 21 bases between them. Germline CDR1 reads MDHEN; CDR2 reads SYDVKM. The DNA of the CDR3 is TGTGCCAGCAGTTCCATCAGGGGAAATCTCCTTATGAACACTGAAGCTTTCTTT. It codes for CASSSIRGNLLMNTEAFF. The full variable domain, rest sourced from reference TRBV28 and TRBJ1-1, is DVKVTQSSRYLVKRTGEKVFLECVQDMDHENMFWYRQDPGLGLRLIYFSYDVKMKEKGDIPEGYSVSREKKERFSLILESASTNQTSMYLCASSSIRGNLLMNTEAFFGQGTRLTVV.

This sequence joins TRBV7-9 and TRBJ1-1; D gene uncertain. The CDR3 runs 13 residues. V was cut by 1 base and J by 11 bases, with 14 bases left in between. CDR1 is SEHNR and CDR2 is FQNEAQ in the germline V gene (reference sequence). CDR3 loop: CASSLDGTGSAFF. DNA for the CDR3: TGTGCCAGCAGCTTAGATGGTACGGGGTCCGCTTTCTTT.

In the case of this clone: Other DNA sequences of this sample code for an identical CDR3. The CDR3 loop is CASSLGQGVYGYTF. CDR3 nucleotides: TGCGCCAGCAGCTTGGGACAGGGAGTCTATGGCTACACCTTC. This rearrangement joins TRBV5-1 to TRBJ1-2; 7 nucleotides agree with TRBD1. Trimming at V came to 0 bases and at J to 4 bases, leaving 3 bases not matched to a gene. This CDR3 spans 14 amino acids. Germline CDR1 reads SGHRS; CDR2 reads YFSETQ.

The chain carries TRBV25-1 and TRBJ1-5; 8 bases are shared with TRBD1. J lost 9 bases, V lost 3 bases, and 10 bases had no gene match. Germline-derived CDR1 and CDR2 are MGHDK and SYGVNS. This CDR3 comprises 15 residues. The CDR3 is CASSDETGALWPQHF. The DNA of the CDR3 is TGTGCCAGCAGTGATGAGACAGGGGCCCTATGGCCCCAGCATTTT.

The sample holds a few counts of this clone. The DNA of the CDR3 is TGTGCCAGTAGTATGGTAGGGGACAATCAGCCCCAGCATTTT. Translated: CASSMVGDNQPQHF. The rearrangement joins TRBV19 to TRBJ1-5, with a possible D match to TRBD1 (5 bases). The CDR3 is 14 residues long. The germline V gene has CDR1 LNHDA and CDR2 SQIVND (reference sequence). V lost 3 bases and J 3 bases, leaving 9 bases between the germline ends.

This clone has a handful of counts. The chain joins TRBV27 to TRBJ2-1, with a weak D call TRBD1 (6 bases). The V and J ends lost 5 bases and 7 bases respectively, with 24 bases between them. In germline, CDR1 is MNHEY, CDR2 SMNVEV (reference sequence). This CDR3 has 17 residues. CDR3 amino acids: CASSPPTGQGEYNEQFF. In DNA form, the CDR3 reads TGTGCCAGCAGTCCCCCGACAGGTCAGGGCGAATATAATGAGCAGTTCTTC.

V gene TRBV19 combines with J gene TRBJ2-1; D possibly corresponds to TRBD2 (5 bases). The CDR3 is 13 amino acids. CDR1 and CDR2 from the germline V gene are LNHDA and SQIVND (reference sequence). The ends were cut back, 5 bases at V and 9 bases at J, with 14 bases in the middle. The CDR3 protein is CASSSVGVREQFF. CDR3 DNA sequence: TGTGCCAGTAGTTCGGTGGGAGTTCGTGAGCAGTTCTTC.

The rearrangement uses TRBV9 and TRBJ2-5, with 7 bases matching TRBD2. The ends lost 4 bases at V and 2 bases at J; junction bases unmatched: 11. CDR3 length equals 16 residues. From germline, CDR1 is SGDLS and CDR2 YYNGEE. CDR3 in DNA: TGTGCCAGCAGCCTCCGCCCCCAGCGGGGACAAGAGACCCAGTACTTC. It translates to CASSLRPQRGQETQYF.

To note about this clone: A junction end diverges from the germline sequence, so it may reflect a read error. The chain combines TRBV5-4 with TRBJ2-1; 13 bases map to TRBD2. This CDR3 is built from 15 residues. The V gene's germline CDR1 is SGHNT and CDR2 YYREEE (reference sequence). The CDR3, as DNA: TGTGCCAGCAGCTCGGGACTAGCGGGAATTAATGAGCGGTTCTTC. This sequence encodes CASSSGLAGINERFF.

This chain links TRBV9 with TRBJ1-3, with D perhaps matching TRBD1 (5 bases). Trimming removed 3 bases at V and 7 bases at J, with 23 bases between. Looked up from germline, CDR1 is SGDLS and CDR2 is YYNGEE. This CDR3 is built from 17 residues. CDR3: CASSAATGPILGNTIYF. The CDR3 nucleotides are TGTGCCAGCAGCGCAGCTACAGGCCCGATACTCGGGAACACCATATATTTT.

V gene TRBV19 combines with J gene TRBJ1-3, with D unclear. CDR1 LNHDA and CDR2 SQIVND come from the germline V gene (reference sequence). V lost 5 bases to trimming and J lost 0 bases, with 11 bases between them. The CDR3 has 15 amino acids. Here the CDR3 DNA reads TGTGCCAGTAGTCATGGGCGAACCTCTGGAAACACCATATATTTT. Its protein product is CASSHGRTSGNTIYF.

DNA of the CDR3: TGTGCCAGCAGTGCAGGGTTGGGCACAGATACGCAGTATTTT. It encodes CASSAGLGTDTQYF. The chain combines TRBV2 with TRBJ2-3; D possibly corresponds to TRBD1 (5 bases). CDR3 length: 14 amino acids. Trimming cost V 4 bases and J 1 base, with 9 bases left between them. Germline loops: CDR1 SNHLY, CDR2 FYNNEI.

The chain recombines TRBV7-2 with TRBJ2-4; maybe TRBD2 (5 bases). V was cut by 2 bases and J by 9 bases, with 11 bases left in between. Germline CDR1 SGHTA, CDR2 FQGNSA. This CDR3 comprises 13 residues. Written as DNA, the CDR3 is TGTGCCAGCAGCTTACTCGGGGAAACCATTCAGTACTTC. As protein: CASSLLGETIQYF.

This clone has just a few counts. The CDR3 sequence is CASTIPGVNPGANVLTF. The CDR3 DNA reads as TGTGCCAGCACCATCCCGGGGGTCAATCCTGGGGCCAACGTCCTGACTTTC. The V call is TRBV14, the J call TRBJ2-6; a possible D gene is TRBD2 (6 bases). V dropped 7 bases and J dropped 2 bases, with 18 bases sitting between them. This CDR3 spans 17 amino acids. Looked up from germline, CDR1 is SGHDN and CDR2 is FVKESK.

The chain combines TRBV6-5 with TRBJ2-7; tentative D call: TRBD1 (5 bases). Looked up from germline, CDR1 is MNHEY and CDR2 is SVGAGI. The CDR3 spans 12 residues. Trimming removed 6 bases from V and 5 bases from J, with 11 bases in between. The CDR3 spells CASRSGKHEQYF. In DNA form, the CDR3 reads TGTGCCAGCAGGTCAGGGAAGCACGAGCAGTACTTC.

This chain links TRBV28 with TRBJ2-7, with TRBD2 matching over 7 bases. The V gene end was trimmed by 8 bases and the J gene end by 5 bases; junction bases not matched to a gene: 12. The length of the CDR3 is 14 residues. In germline, CDR1 is MDHEN, CDR2 SYDVKM. The CDR3 nucleotides are TGTGCCAGCTCCCGCGCGGGAGAATCCCACGAGCAGTACTTC. As protein: CASSRAGESHEQYF.

This clone was seen once. The rearrangement links TRBV6-5 to TRBJ2-2; no definite D call. Germline V gives CDR1 MNHEY, CDR2 SVGAGI. The CDR3 has 14 residues. V was pared by 4 bases and J by 4 bases, with 10 bases between. As DNA, the CDR3 is TGTGCCAGCAGTTCCGAGTCTCCCACCGGGGAGCTGTTTTTT. Translated, it gives CASSSESPTGELFF.

This chain joins TRBV2 and TRBJ2-5; no firm D call. Germline V gene sequence: CDR1 SNHLY, CDR2 FYNNEI. The CDR3 loop spans 14 amino acids. Trimming cost V 4 bases and J 1 base, with 10 bases left between them. CDR3 nucleotides: TGTGCCAGCAGTGTTGGCTCCCTCCAAGAGACCCAGTACTTC. Protein: CASSVGSLQETQYF.

The chain joins TRBV2 to TRBJ2-7; possible D gene TRBD1, 6 bases. Germline assignment: CDR1 SNHLY and CDR2 FYNNEI. The CDR3 loop spans 14 amino acids. V lost 2 bases and J 0 bases, leaving 8 bases between the germline ends. CDR3 nucleotide sequence: TGTGCCAGCAGTGAAAACAGGGACTCCTACGAGCAGTACTTC. Translated, it gives CASSENRDSYEQYF.

This chain joins TRBV20-1 and TRBJ2-7; 8 positions match TRBD2. Germline CDR1 DFQATT, CDR2 SNEGSKA (reference sequence). J gave up 10 bases and V 1 base, and 3 bases lay outside the gene matches. The CDR3 is 11 residues long. The CDR3 region has the DNA TGCAGTGCTAGAGTCCGGGAGGGCCAGTACTTC. Amino acid sequence: CSARVREGQYF.

The V and J genes are TRBV9 and TRBJ1-4; weak D call: TRBD1 (6 bases). This CDR3 is built from 15 residues. Germline CDR1 SGDLS, CDR2 YYNGEE. V lost 3 bases and J 0 bases, leaving 9 bases between the germline ends. DNA of the CDR3: TGTGCCAGCAGCGAAAGGACAGCAACTAATGAAAAACTGTTTTTT. Its translation: CASSERTATNEKLFF.

The genes are TRBV7-2 and TRBJ2-7; TRBD2 matches 8 bases. Germline trimming cut 5 bases from V and 2 bases from J; bases unmatched to any gene: 11. This CDR3 spans 16 amino acids. The germline V gene has CDR1 SGHTA and CDR2 FQGNSA. This chain's CDR3 is CASSLHPAGGAYEQYF. The CDR3 DNA follows: TGTGCCAGCAGCCTCCACCCGGCGGGAGGTGCCTACGAGCAGTACTTC.